This T cell receptor beta chain was found in a study of T cells in narcolepsy. Study-wide points: HCRT-specific and TRIB2-specific autoreactive clonotypes appeared among same-patient CSF and blood CD4+ clonotypes. Healthy controls reportedly lacked the autoreactive clonotypes serially found in patients' blood.

Assay: immunoSEQ multiplex PCR; the TCRdb copy retains only in-frame clones and omits some. The sample holds 25,000 to 30,000 clones, around 83% seen once. The CDR3 loop spans 15 amino acids. Germline V gene lookup returns CDR1 SGHRS and CDR2 YFSETQ. Trimming cost V 6 bases and J 1 base; bases outside gene matches: 7. In this sample, this clone turned up once. The antigen remains undetermined. The V gene is TRBV5-1, the J gene TRBJ2-1; 7 positions agree with TRBD2. Sequenced material: CD45RA- memory CD4+ T cells from PBMCs. The receptor's source is a human donor with narcolepsy. Written as DNA, the CDR3 is TGCGCCAGCACCGCCGTCGGGGGGTCCTACAATGAGCAGTTCTTC. Translation gives CASTAVGGSYNEQFF.